This is a list of T cell receptor beta chains from one sample in a study of cytomegalovirus exposure and HLA in healthy donors. The table came from immunoSEQ multiplex PCR; TCRdb's copy has only in-frame clones and leaves some out. The repertoire has under 400,000 clones, 86% of them found once; the top ten carry under 0.95%. The specimen sequenced was PBMCs. The receptors stem from a woman in her late teens or twenties in good health and CMV-seronegative. CDR3s include the opening cysteine and the closing phenylalanine or tryptophan. D genes are given only for firm matches. Only part of the rows carry a size: once, few, many, or a class if the clone is expanded.

J	V	size	D	DNA	CDR3
TRBJ2-1	TRBV5-8	few	-	TGTGCCAGCAGCCACTATCTAGACTACAATGAGCAGTTCTTC	CASSHYLDYNEQFF
TRBJ1-1	TRBV7-2	-	-	TGTGCCAGCAGCTTAGGTGGCCGTGTGAACACTGAAGCTTTCTTT	CASSLGGRVNTEAFF
TRBJ2-1	TRBV28	-	TRBD2	TGTGCCAGCAGTTTCCCCCCCGGCAGCGGGAGGTACAATGAGCAGTTCTTC	CASSFPPGSGRYNEQFF
TRBJ1-1	TRBV4-1	-	-	TGCGCCAGCAGCCCTCCGCAGGCCACTGAAGCTTTCTTT	CASSPPQATEAFF
TRBJ1-1	TRBV2	few	-	TGTGCCAGCAGTGAAGTGAGGGTTGAAGCTTTCTTT	CASSEVRVEAFF
TRBJ1-4	TRBV7-8	-	TRBD1	TGTGCCAGCAGCTTCCGGGACAGGGGGCGAACTAATGAAAAACTGTTTTTT	CASSFRDRGRTNEKLFF
TRBJ2-1	TRBV18	-	TRBD1	TGTGCCAGCGGGGGACAGGGGGCGAATGGATATGAGCAGTTCTTC	CASGGQGANGYEQFF
TRBJ1-1	TRBV6-5	-	-	TGTGCCAGCAGTTACTTCGGGGGTGGCACTGAAGCTTTCTTT	CASSYFGGGTEAFF
TRBJ1-5	TRBV28	-	TRBD1	TGTGCCAGCAGTAAAACAGGGGGCGGGAATCAGCCCCAGCATTTT	CASSKTGGGNQPQHF
TRBJ2-2	TRBV27	once	-	TGTGCCAGCAGCCCAGGGGGGTACACCGGGGAGCTGTTTTTT	CASSPGGYTGELFF
TRBJ1-1	TRBV4-2	-	-	TGTGCCAGCAGCCAAGAGGGGGGGCACACTGAAGCTTTCTTT	CASSQEGGHTEAFF
TRBJ1-5	TRBV30	-	TRBD1	TGTGCCTGGAGTGGGCTGGTACAGGGGGCCCCTCAGCCCCAGCATTTT	CAWSGLVQGAPQPQHF
TRBJ2-1	TRBV27	-	TRBD2	TGTGCCAGCACCACCGGGACTAGCGGGAACAATGAGCAGTTCTTC	CASTTGTSGNNEQFF
TRBJ2-2	TRBV29-1	few	TRBD1	TGCAGCGTTCGGAGGACAGGGTCGGACACCGGGGAGCTGTTTTTT	CSVRRTGSDTGELFF
TRBJ1-1	TRBV7-9	-	TRBD1	TGTGCCAGCAATCCGCGACAGGGGAGGAACACTGAAGCTTTCTTT	CASNPRQGRNTEAFF
TRBJ2-7	TRBV13	-	TRBD1	TGTGCCAGCAGCTCCTCGGCCGGACAGGGGACCTACGAGCAGTACTTC	CASSSSAGQGTYEQYF
TRBJ1-2	TRBV15	-	-	TGTGCCACCAGCAGAGGCCTTGTAACAGAGAACTATGGCTACACCTTC	CATSRGLVTENYGYTF
TRBJ2-7	TRBV4-2	-	TRBD2	TGTGCCAGCAGCCAAGCGGACGCGGGGGGGAACTACGAGCAGTACTTC	CASSQADAGGNYEQYF
TRBJ2-6	TRBV28	-	-	TGTGCCAGCAGTTTATACAAAGGGGCACCTTCTGGGGCCAACGTCCTGACTTTC	CASSLYKGAPSGANVLTF
TRBJ2-3	TRBV6-5	-	TRBD1	TGTGCCAGCAGTTGGGTTGCAGGGGGCTTAGATACGCAGTATTTT	CASSWVAGGLDTQYF
TRBJ1-5	TRBV6-1	-	TRBD1	TGTGCCAGCACTGACAGGGGGGATCAGCCCCAGCATTTT	CASTDRGDQPQHF
TRBJ1-6	TRBV28	-	-	TGTGCCAGCCTTACCTCTCTTAGGACTTCTGGAAATTCACCCCTCCACTTT	CASLTSLRTSGNSPLHF
TRBJ2-7	TRBV7-6	-	-	TGTGCCAGCAGCTCCGGTTCGCTCGGCGAGCAGTACTTC	CASSSGSLGEQYF
TRBJ1-2	TRBV5-6	-	TRBD1	TGTGCCAGCAGCTTGCACCCACAGGGGAGGAATGGCTACACCTTC	CASSLHPQGRNGYTF
TRBJ1-3	TRBV9	-	-	TGTGCCAGCAGCGTATCCGGGCAGGGTGTCGGAAACACCATATATTTT	CASSVSGQGVGNTIYF
TRBJ1-3	TRBV7-9	-	TRBD1	TGTGCCACCCAACAAAAAGACAGGGGCTCTGGAAACACCATATATTTT	CATQQKDRGSGNTIYF
TRBJ1-1	TRBV5-1	-	TRBD1	TGCGCCAGCAGCGACCAGGGGGCGTCCGACACTGAAGCTTTCTTT	CASSDQGASDTEAFF
TRBJ2-2	TRBV5-6	-	-	TGTGCCAGCAGCCCCATGGGGGGGCCGAACACCGGGGAGCTGTTTTTT	CASSPMGGPNTGELFF
TRBJ2-7	TRBV6-6	-	TRBD1	TGTGCCAGCAGTTACATGAGGGGACAGGGTGGCGAGCAGTACTTC	CASSYMRGQGGEQYF
TRBJ2-3	TRBV5-1	-	TRBD2	TGCGCCAGCAGTTTAAGACGGGGGCGGGGGGGCCCCACAGATACGCAGTATTTT	CASSLRRGRGGPTDTQYF
TRBJ1-2	TRBV28	-	-	TGTGCCAGCAGTTTTAACTGGGGACTGGATGGCTACACCTTC	CASSFNWGLDGYTF
TRBJ2-3	TRBV5-1	-	-	TGCGCCAGCAGCTTGGCAGGGCTGGGAGATACGCAGTATTTT	CASSLAGLGDTQYF
TRBJ2-7	TRBV28	-	TRBD1	TGTGCCAGCCGGTTGACAGGGGGCTACGAGCAGTACTTC	CASRLTGGYEQYF
TRBJ2-1	TRBV9	-	TRBD2	TGTGCCAGCAGCGTCGCTAGCGGGAGGGCCGGCAATGAGCAGTTCTTC	CASSVASGRAGNEQFF
TRBJ2-3	TRBV6-4	once	-	TGTGCCAGCAGTCTATCCGACACAGATACGCAGTATTTT	CASSLSDTDTQYF
TRBJ2-7	TRBV19	-	-	TGTGCCAGTAGTATGGGCCCGTCTCTCTACGAGCAGTACTTC	CASSMGPSLYEQYF
TRBJ1-1	TRBV6-5	few	-	TGTGCCAGCAGTTACTCCCTCCCGACAGTCACTGAAGCTTTCTTT	CASSYSLPTVTEAFF